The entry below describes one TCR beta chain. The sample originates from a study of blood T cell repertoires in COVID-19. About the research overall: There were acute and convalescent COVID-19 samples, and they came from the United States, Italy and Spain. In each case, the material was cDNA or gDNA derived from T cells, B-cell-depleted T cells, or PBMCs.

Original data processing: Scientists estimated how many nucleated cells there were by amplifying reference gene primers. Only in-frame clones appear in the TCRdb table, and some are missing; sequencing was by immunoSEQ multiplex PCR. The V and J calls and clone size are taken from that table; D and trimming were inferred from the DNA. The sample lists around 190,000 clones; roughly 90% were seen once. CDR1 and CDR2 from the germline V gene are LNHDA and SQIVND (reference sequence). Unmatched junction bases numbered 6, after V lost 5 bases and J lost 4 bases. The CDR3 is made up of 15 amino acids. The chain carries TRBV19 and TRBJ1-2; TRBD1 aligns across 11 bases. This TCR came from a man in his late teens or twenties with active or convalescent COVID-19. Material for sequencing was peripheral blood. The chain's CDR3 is CASSPDRGLAYGYTF. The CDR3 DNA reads TGTGCCAGTAGTCCGGACAGGGGGCTGGCCTATGGCTACACCTTC.